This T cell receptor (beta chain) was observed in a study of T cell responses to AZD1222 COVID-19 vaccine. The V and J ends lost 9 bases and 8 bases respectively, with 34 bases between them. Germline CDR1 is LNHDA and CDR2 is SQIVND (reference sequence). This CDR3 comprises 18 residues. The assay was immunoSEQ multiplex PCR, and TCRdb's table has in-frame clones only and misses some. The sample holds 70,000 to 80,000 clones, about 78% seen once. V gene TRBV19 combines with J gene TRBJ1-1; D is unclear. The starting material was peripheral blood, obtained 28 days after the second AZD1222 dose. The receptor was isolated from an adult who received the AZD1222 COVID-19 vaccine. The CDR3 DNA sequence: TGTGCCAGCAACAAAGGGTACGGACTTAACGGTCTCTACCTCGAAGCTTTCTTT. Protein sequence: CASNKGYGLNGLYLEAFF.